The 10 T cell receptor beta chains below were found in one sample sequenced in a study of shared clonotypes between healthy human individuals. TCRdb keeps only in-frame clones here, not all; method: immunoSEQ multiplex PCR. The data contain approximately 2,000,000 clones, around 93% of them singletons. Sequenced input: naive CD4+ T cells from PBMCs. Subset here: CD45RA+ positively selected. The receptors were gathered from a man aged 18 to 35 in good health. Some clones in this sample may be carry-over from other donors' samples.

The chain is built from TRBV5-1 and TRBJ2-3, with 13 positions matching TRBD2. From germline, CDR1 is SGHRS and CDR2 YFSETQ. This CDR3 spans 16 amino acids. V was pared by 4 bases and J by 5 bases, with 7 bases of the junction left unmatched. DNA for the CDR3: TGCGCCAGCAGCACGGGACTAGCGGGGCGGGGAGATACGCAGTATTTT. This sequence encodes CASSTGLAGRGDTQYF. The full variable domain, rest sourced from reference TRBV5-1 and TRBJ2-3, is KAGVTQTPRYLIKTRGQQVTLSCSPISGHRSVSWYQQTPGQGLQFLFEYFSETQRNKGNFPGRFSGRQFSNSRSEMNVSTLELGDSALYLCASSTGLAGRGDTQYFGPGTRLTVL.

V and J are TRBV28 and TRBJ2-5; 7 bases map to TRBD1. The J call is doubtful: the DNA matches TRBJ2-7 better. CDR1 is MDHEN and CDR2 is SYDVKM in the germline V gene. This CDR3 has 14 amino acids. The CDR3 reads CASTGTVFSYEQYF. CDR3 sequence (DNA): TGTGCCAGCACCGGGACAGTCTTCTCCTACGAGCAGTACTTC.

The genes are TRBV27 and TRBJ1-1, with D maybe TRBD1 (6 bases). CDR1 is MNHEY, CDR2 SMNVEV, per germline (reference sequence). The CDR3 extends over 14 amino acids. Trimming left V 8 bases short and J 3 bases short, with 16 bases between. The CDR3 here is CASHILGAYTEAFF. The CDR3 coding sequence is TGTGCCAGCCACATTCTGGGGGCGTACACTGAAGCTTTCTTT.

The V and J genes are TRBV5-1 and TRBJ2-7; possible D gene TRBD2, 6 bases. This CDR3 is built from 13 residues. CDR1 and CDR2 from the germline V gene are SGHRS and YFSETQ. With 2 bases removed from V and 5 bases from J, the gap between germline ends came to 11 bases. The CDR3 sequence: CASSLYGEDEQYF. The CDR3 coding sequence is TGCGCCAGCAGCTTATATGGGGAGGACGAGCAGTACTTC.

This clone was found once. The chain is built from TRBV28 and TRBJ2-1, with a possible D match to TRBD2 (6 bases). Trimming removed 4 bases at V and 9 bases at J, with 16 bases between. This CDR3 is built from 14 residues. CDR1 and CDR2 (germline): MDHEN, SYDVKM. The CDR3 is CASSWDFSEGEQFF. The CDR3 bases are TGTGCCAGCAGTTGGGACTTCTCCGAGGGTGAGCAGTTCTTC.

V gene TRBV5-4 combines with J gene TRBJ2-1; 10 nucleotides line up with TRBD2. Germline V gene data show CDR1 as SGHNT and CDR2 as YYREEE (reference sequence). This CDR3 has 15 amino acids. The J segment lost 0 bases and the V segment lost 5 bases, leaving 2 bases of the junction unmatched. CDR3 sequence: CASSPSGGSYNEQFF. CDR3 bases: TGTGCCAGCAGTCCTAGCGGGGGCTCCTACAATGAGCAGTTCTTC.

This clone was detected once. The chain is built from TRBV15 and TRBJ2-5, with 8 bases fitting TRBD2. Germline loops: CDR1 LNHNV, CDR2 YYDKDF (reference sequence). The CDR3 spans 19 residues. With V trimmed by 1 base and J by 0 bases, 13 bases remained unmatched. Written as DNA, the CDR3 is TGTGCCACCAGCAGAGTAAGGGCGGGGCCTAGCGGGTACCAAGAGACCCAGTACTTC. This translates into CATSRVRAGPSGYQETQYF.

The chain is built from TRBV6-1 and TRBJ1-2; 7 nucleotides match TRBD1. From germline, CDR1 is MNHNS and CDR2 SASEGT. The CDR3 is made up of 14 amino acids. The V gene end was trimmed by 4 bases and the J gene end by 4 bases; junction bases not matched to a gene: 6. CDR3 amino acids: CASSAGTATYGYTF. For the CDR3, the DNA is TGTGCCAGCAGTGCGGGGACAGCTACCTATGGCTACACCTTC.

The chain links TRBV11-1 to TRBJ2-7; the D call may be TRBD1 or TRBD2 (5 bases each). Germline assignment: CDR1 SGHAT and CDR2 FQDESV (reference sequence). The CDR3 is 17 residues long. Deletions cut 3 bases from V and 3 bases from J, with 21 bases between. CDR3 sequence: CASSFQPGAPGSYEQYF. The CDR3 DNA is TGTGCCAGCAGCTTCCAACCCGGGGCCCCGGGGAGCTACGAGCAGTACTTC.

Comment on this clone: Other DNA variants within this sample encode the same CDR3. The genes are TRBV29-1 and TRBJ2-3; 7 bases match TRBD1. With V trimmed by 5 bases and J by 1 base, 0 bases remained unmatched. Germline V gives CDR1 SQVTM, CDR2 ANQGSEA. The length of the CDR3 is 12 residues. CDR3: CSVTGGTDTQYF. CDR3 in DNA: TGCAGCGTTACAGGGGGCACAGATACGCAGTATTTT.